A selection of T cell receptor beta chains follows, all from one sample in a study of blood T cell repertoires in COVID-19. Profiled with immunoSEQ multiplex PCR; TCRdb holds only in-frame clones, not every one. This table holds under 400,000 clones, about 90% found once. The material sequenced was PBMCs or T cells enriched from blood (not recorded which). These receptors came from a man aged 35 to 55 in a cohort exposed to, infected with or recovered from COVID-19 (not recorded which). The CDR3 runs from the conserved cysteine through the conserved F or W. The order of the fields is clone size, V gene, CDR3 protein. The size field is filled for only some rows; it gives once, few, many or a size class.

. | TRBV18 | CASSLSQGVNEKLFF
. | TRBV19 | CASAGLAGGSTDEQFF
. | TRBV27 | CASTHHRGGSGSDTEAFF
. | TRBV27 | CASRVPGQGPPNQPQHF
once | TRBV6-1 | CASSEYPTGDGSPLHF
once | TRBV6-4 | CASSPQGGSSYEQYF
. | TRBV7-9 | CASSLLAGEETQYF
. | TRBV6-1 | CASSEAATGVGAFF
. | TRBV5-1 | CASSSGFYEQYF
. | TRBV28 | CASSLFGGGNYGYTF
. | TRBV14 | CASSQVSGTEAFF
. | TRBV5-1 | CASSLLAGPYEQYF
. | TRBV5-4 | CASSTLSGSAYNEQFF
few | TRBV7-9 | CASSVRTGGAGGFGYTF
. | TRBV5-1 | CASSLGLNTYEQYF
. | TRBV5-4 | CASSLGGAQGETQYF
. | TRBV5-4 | CASSLGPGTNYGYTF
few | TRBV19 | CASSHVQSNQPQHF
. | TRBV28 | CASSLGGSGNTIYF
. | TRBV11-2 | CASSQTGVVTEAFF
. | TRBV5-1 | CASSQHPERGTQYF
. | TRBV7-9 | CASSASGTGGTDTQYF
. | TRBV29-1 | CSVLQGTDEKLFF
once | TRBV19 | CASSRSGRGSYNEQFF